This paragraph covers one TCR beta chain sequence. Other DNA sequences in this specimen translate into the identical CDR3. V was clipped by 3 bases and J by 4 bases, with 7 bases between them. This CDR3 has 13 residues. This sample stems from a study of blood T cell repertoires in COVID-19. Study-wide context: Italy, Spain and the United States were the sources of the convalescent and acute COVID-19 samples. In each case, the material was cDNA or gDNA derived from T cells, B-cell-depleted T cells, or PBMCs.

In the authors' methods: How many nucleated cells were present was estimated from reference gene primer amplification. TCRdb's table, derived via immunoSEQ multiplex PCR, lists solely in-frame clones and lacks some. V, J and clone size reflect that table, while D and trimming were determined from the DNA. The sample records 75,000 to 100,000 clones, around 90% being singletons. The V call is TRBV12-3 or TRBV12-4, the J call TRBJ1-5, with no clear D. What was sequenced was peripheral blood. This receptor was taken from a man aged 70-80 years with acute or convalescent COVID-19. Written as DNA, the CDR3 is TGTGCCAGCAGTTTTTCGGGGAATCAGCCCCAGCATTTT. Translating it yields CASSFSGNQPQHF.